This TCR beta chain was obtained from a study of T cell changes during pregnancy in multiple sclerosis. The V gene lost 4 bases and the J gene lost 4 bases, with 8 bases spanning the gap. The CDR3 is made up of 12 amino acids. The germline CDR1 and CDR2 sequences are SGHTA and FQGNSA. Some clones are missing from TCRdb's copy, which holds only in-frame ones; the method was immunoSEQ multiplex PCR. The repertoire includes over 60,000 clones, roughly nine tenths of them detected once, and about 0.75% sits in the top ten. This chain uses TRBV7-2 with TRBJ2-7; a weak D match, TRBD1 (6 bases). This material consisted of peripheral blood, taken in the third trimester of pregnancy. This clonotype originated in a female donor in good health, enrolled as a control in a pregnancy study. CDR3 amino acids: CASSSQGYEQYF. CDR3 nucleotide sequence: TGTGCCAGCAGCTCACAGGGTTACGAGCAGTACTTC.